Included here is one T cell receptor (beta chain) sequence, with context. What it binds is not known. The sample belongs to a study of cytomegalovirus exposure and HLA in healthy donors. General observations from the study: The study listed approximately 160 cytomegalovirus-associated TCR beta chains. HLA-A and HLA-B allele assignments for most subjects were reportedly predicted accurately using TCR beta sequences. Productive rates of about 90% or about 30% were seen for most TCR beta V segments in an earlier analysis.

Trimming cost V 4 bases and J 2 bases; bases outside gene matches: 7. This CDR3 spans 15 amino acids. Germline lookup yields CDR1 LNHNV and CDR2 YYDKDF (reference sequence). 60 Vbeta and 13 Jbeta primers were used in PCR. Source study methods: Later, an analysis found around 77 million unique TCR beta chains, and approximately 10 million of these were shared. Measured with immunoSEQ multiplex PCR; TCRdb has only the in-frame clones, and not every one. That table supplies the V and J calls and clone size; D and trimming were determined from the DNA. Here the sample spans some 190,000 clones, 80% being singletons.

The chain employs TRBV15 and TRBJ2-7; TRBD1 matches at 8 bases. The TCR was taken from a woman in her twenties or thirties in good health and CMV-seronegative. Input material: PBMCs. The CDR3 DNA reads TGTGCCACCAGCACCAGGACAGGGAGGCCCTACGAGCAGTACTTC. Translating it yields CATSTRTGRPYEQYF.